This T cell receptor (beta chain) was recovered during a study of blood T cells in healthy people across ages. Comments on this clonotype: As yet, its antigen is unknown.

Combining a sample-barcoded 5' primer with a J-beta primer mix, a second PCR ran for roughly 7 to 12 cycles. With 12 random nucleotides, a template-switch adaptor tagged each individual cDNA molecule. TCRdb re-derived calls from the 5' RACE reads in MiXCR, one entry per CDR3 protein. The sample has about 1.4 million distinct CDR3 sequences, approximately 59% seen once. Regarding the study as a whole: TCR beta diversity per million T cells fell roughly linearly with age.

This TCR was recovered from a man between 18 and 35 years old in good health. The sample was blood.

The CDR3 loop is CASSQGTQYSYEQYF. The CDR3 DNA sequence: TGCGCCAGCAGCCAGGGGACACAGTACTCCTACGAGCAGTACTTC. V and J are TRBV4-1 and TRBJ2-7, with D possibly TRBD1 on 6 matching bases. The V and J ends lost 3 bases and 0 bases respectively, with 12 bases between them. The CDR3 spans 15 residues. The germline V gene has CDR1 MGHRA and CDR2 YSYEKL.